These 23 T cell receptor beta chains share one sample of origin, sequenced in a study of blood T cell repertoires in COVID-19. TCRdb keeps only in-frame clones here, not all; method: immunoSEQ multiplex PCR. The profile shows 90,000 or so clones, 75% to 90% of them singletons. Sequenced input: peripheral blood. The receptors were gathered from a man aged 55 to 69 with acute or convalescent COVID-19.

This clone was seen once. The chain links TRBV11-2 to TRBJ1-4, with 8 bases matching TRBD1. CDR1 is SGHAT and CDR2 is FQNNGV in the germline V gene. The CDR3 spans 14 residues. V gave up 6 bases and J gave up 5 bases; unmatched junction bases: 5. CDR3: CASRWDRKNEKLFF. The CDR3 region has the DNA TGTGCCAGCAGATGGGACAGGAAAAATGAAAAACTGTTTTTT.

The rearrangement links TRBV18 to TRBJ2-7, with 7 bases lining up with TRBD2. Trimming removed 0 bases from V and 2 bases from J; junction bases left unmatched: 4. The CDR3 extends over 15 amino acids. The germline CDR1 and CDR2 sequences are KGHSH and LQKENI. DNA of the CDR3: TGTGCCAGCTCACCACCGTCTGCGGGGGCCTACGAGCAGTACTTC. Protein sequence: CASSPPSAGAYEQYF.

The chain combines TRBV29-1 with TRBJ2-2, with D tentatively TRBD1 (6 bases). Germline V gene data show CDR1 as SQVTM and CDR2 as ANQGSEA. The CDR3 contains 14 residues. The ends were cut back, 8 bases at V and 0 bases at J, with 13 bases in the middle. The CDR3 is CSTLGHSNTGELFF. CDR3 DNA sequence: TGCAGCACCTTGGGACATTCGAACACCGGGGAGCTGTTTTTT.

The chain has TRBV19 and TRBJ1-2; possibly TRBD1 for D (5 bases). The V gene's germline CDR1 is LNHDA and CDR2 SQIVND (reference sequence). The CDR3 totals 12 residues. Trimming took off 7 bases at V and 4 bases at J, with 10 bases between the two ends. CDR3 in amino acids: CASNWQGYGYTF. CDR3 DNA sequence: TGTGCCAGTAATTGGCAGGGCTATGGCTACACCTTC.

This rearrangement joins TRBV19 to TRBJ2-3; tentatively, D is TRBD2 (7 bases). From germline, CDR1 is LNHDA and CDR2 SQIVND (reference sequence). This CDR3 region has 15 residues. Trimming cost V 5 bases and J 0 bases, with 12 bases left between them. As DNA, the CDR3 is TGTGCCAGTAGTTGGGGGGGCTTTAGCACAGATACGCAGTATTTT. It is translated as CASSWGGFSTDTQYF.

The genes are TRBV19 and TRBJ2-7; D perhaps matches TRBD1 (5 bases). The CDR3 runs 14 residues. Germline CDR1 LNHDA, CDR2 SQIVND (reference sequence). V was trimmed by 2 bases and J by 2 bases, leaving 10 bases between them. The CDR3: CASSIPGRAYEQYF. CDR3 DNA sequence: TGTGCCAGTAGTATACCGGGCAGGGCCTACGAGCAGTACTTC.

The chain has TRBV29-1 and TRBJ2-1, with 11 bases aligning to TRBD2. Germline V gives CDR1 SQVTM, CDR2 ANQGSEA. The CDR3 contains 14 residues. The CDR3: CTTSLGLAVKEQFF. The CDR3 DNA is TGCACCACCTCGTTGGGACTAGCGGTAAAAGAGCAGTTCTTC.

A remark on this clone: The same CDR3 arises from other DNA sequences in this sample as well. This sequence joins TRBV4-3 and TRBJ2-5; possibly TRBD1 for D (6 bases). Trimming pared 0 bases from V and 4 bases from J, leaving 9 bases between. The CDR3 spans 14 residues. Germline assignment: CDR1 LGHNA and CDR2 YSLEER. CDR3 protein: CASSQDPRGETQYF. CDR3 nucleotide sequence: TGCGCCAGCAGCCAAGATCCCAGGGGAGAGACCCAGTACTTC.

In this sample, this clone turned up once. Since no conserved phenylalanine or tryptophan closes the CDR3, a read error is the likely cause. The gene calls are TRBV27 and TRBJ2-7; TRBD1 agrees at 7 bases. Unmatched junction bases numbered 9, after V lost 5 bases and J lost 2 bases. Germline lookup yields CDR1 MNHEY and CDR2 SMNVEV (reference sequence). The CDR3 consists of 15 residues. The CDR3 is CASSIRQGPTYEQYL. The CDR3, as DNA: TGTGCCAGCAGTATAAGACAGGGCCCAACCTACGAGCAGTACCTC.

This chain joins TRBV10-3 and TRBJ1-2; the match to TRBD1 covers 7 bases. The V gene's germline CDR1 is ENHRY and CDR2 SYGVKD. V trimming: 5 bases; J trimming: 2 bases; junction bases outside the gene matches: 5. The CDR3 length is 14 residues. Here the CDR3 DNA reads TGTGCCATCAGTTCCGGGACAGCAAACTATGGCTACACCTTC. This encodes CAISSGTANYGYTF.

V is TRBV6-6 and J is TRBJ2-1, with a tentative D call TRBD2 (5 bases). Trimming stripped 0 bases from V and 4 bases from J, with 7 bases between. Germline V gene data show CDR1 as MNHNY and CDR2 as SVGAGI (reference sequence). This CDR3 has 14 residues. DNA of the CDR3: TGTGCCAGCAGTTACTCTCCGGGATACAATGAGCAGTTCTTC. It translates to CASSYSPGYNEQFF.

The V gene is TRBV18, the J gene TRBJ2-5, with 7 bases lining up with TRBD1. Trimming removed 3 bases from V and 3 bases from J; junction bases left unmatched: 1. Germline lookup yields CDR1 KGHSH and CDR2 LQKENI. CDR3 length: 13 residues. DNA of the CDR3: TGTGCCAGCTCACCGGGACAGAAAGAGACCCAGTACTTC. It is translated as CASSPGQKETQYF. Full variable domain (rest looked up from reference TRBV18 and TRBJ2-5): NAGVMQNPRHLVRRRGQEARLRCSPMKGHSHVYWYRQLPEEGLKFMVYLQKENIIDESGMPKERFSAEFPKEGPSILRIQQVVRGDSAAYFCASSPGQKETQYFGPGTRLLVL.

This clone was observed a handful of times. CDR3: CASSYGQANTEAFF. The CDR3, as DNA: TGTGCCAGCAGTTACGGACAGGCTAACACTGAAGCTTTCTTT. The chain combines TRBV6-5 with TRBJ1-1, with 7 positions matching TRBD1. Germline CDR1 reads MNHEY; CDR2 reads SVGAGI. The CDR3 covers 14 residues. Unmatched junction bases numbered 2, after V lost 2 bases and J lost 2 bases.

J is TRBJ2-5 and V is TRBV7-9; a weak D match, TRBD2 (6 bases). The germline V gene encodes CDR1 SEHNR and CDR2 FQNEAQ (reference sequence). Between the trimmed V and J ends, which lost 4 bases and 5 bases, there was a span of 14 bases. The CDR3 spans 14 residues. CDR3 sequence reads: CASSYRGIWETQYF. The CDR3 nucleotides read TGTGCCAGCAGCTATCGGGGGATTTGGGAGACCCAGTACTTC.

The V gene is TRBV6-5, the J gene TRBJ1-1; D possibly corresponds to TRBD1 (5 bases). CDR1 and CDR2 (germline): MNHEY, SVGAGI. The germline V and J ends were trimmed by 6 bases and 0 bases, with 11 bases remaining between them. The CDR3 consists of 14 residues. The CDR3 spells CASRSDMLNTEAFF. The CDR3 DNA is TGTGCCAGCAGATCGGACATGCTGAACACTGAAGCTTTCTTT.

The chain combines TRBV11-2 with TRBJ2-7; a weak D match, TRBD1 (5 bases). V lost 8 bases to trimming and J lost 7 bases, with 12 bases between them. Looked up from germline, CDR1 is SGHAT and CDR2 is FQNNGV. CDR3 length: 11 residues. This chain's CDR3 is CASSWGSEQYF. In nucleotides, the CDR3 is TGTGCCAGCTCCTGGGGCTCGGAGCAGTACTTC.

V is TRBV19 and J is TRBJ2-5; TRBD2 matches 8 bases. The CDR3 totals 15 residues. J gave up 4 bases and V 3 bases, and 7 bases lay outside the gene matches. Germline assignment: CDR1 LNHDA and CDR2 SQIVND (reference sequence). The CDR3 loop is CASSISSGSSETQYF. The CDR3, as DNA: TGTGCCAGTAGTATTTCGAGCGGGAGTTCAGAGACCCAGTACTTC.

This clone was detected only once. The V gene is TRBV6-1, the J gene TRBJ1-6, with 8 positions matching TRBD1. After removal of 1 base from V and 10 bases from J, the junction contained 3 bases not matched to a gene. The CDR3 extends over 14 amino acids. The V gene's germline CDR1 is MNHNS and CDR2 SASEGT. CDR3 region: CASSEGQGSSPLHF. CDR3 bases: TGTGCCAGCAGTGAAGGACAGGGGAGCTCACCCCTCCACTTT.

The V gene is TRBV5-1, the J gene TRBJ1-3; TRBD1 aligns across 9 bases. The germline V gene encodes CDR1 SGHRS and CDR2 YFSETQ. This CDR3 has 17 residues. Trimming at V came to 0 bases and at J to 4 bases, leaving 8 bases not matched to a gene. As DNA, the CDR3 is TGCGCCAGCAGCTTGGGGGGACAGGGACTAACGGGAAACACCATATATTTT. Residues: CASSLGGQGLTGNTIYF.

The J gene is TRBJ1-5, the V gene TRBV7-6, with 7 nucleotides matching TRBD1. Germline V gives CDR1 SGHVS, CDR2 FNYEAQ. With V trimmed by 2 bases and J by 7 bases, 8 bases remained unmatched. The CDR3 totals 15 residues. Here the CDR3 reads CASSLLTGSEQPQHF. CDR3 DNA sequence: TGTGCCAGCAGCTTATTGACAGGGTCTGAACAGCCCCAGCATTTT.

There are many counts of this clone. CDR3 coding DNA: TGTGCCAGTAATCTCGGCAGACTGAACTATGGCTACACCTTC. It encodes CASNLGRLNYGYTF. The chain has TRBV19 and TRBJ1-2; the D is unclear. This CDR3 comprises 14 residues. Trimming left V 7 bases short and J 2 bases short, with 14 bases between. Germline values: CDR1 LNHDA, CDR2 SQIVND (reference sequence).

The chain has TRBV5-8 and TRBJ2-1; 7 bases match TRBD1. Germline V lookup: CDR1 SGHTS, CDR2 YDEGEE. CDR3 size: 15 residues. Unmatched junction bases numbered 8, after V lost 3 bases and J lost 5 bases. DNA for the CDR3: TGTGCCAGCAGCTCAATGGACAGGAAGAACAATGAGCAGTTCTTC. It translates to CASSSMDRKNNEQFF.

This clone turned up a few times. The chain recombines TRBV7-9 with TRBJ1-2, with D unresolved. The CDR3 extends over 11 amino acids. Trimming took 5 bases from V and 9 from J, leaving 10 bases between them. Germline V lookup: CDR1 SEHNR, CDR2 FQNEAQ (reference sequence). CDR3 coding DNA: TGTGCCAGCAGCAGCCTTAAGAGCTACACCTTC. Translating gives CASSSLKSYTF.